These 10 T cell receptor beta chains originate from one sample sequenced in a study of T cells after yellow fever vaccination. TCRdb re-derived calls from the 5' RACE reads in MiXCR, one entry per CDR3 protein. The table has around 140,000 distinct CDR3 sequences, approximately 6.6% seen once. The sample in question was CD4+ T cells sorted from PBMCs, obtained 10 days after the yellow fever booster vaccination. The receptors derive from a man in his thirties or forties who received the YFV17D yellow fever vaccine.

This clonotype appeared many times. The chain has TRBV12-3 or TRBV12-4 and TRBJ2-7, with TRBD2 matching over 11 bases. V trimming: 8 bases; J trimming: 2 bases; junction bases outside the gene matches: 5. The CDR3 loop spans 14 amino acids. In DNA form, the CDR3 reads TGTGCCAGCGCCGGGACTAGCGGAACCTACGAGCAGTACTTC. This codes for CASAGTSGTYEQYF.

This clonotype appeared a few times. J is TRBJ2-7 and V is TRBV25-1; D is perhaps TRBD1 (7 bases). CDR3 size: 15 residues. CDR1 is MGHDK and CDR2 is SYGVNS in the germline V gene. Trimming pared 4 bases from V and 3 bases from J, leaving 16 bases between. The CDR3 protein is CASSGHRGGYYEQYF. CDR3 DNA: TGTGCCAGCAGTGGCCACAGGGGAGGATACTACGAGCAGTACTTC.

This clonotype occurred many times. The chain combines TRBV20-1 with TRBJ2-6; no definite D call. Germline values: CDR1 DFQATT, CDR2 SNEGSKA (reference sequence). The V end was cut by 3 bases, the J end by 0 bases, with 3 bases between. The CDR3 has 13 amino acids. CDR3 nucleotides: TGCAGTGCTAGGATCTCTGGGGCCAACGTCCTGACTTTC. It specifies CSARISGANVLTF.

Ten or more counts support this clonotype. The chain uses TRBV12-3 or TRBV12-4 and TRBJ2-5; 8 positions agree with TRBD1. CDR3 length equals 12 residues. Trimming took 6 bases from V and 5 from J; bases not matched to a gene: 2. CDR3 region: CASRYRGETQYF. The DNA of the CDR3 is TGTGCCAGCAGGTACAGGGGGGAGACCCAGTACTTC.

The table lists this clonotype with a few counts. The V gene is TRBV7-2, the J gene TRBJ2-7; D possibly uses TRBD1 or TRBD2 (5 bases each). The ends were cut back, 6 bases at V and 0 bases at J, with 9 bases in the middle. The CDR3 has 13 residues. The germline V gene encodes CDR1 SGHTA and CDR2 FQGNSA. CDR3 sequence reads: CASRTGTSYEQYF. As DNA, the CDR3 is TGTGCCAGCAGAACCGGGACCTCCTACGAGCAGTACTTC.

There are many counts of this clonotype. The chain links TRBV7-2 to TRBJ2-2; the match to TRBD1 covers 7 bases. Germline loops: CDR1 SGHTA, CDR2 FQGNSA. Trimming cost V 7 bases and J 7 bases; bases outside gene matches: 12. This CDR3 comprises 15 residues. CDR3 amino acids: CASNHRGTYGGELFF. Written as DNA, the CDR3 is TGTGCCAGCAACCACAGGGGAACCTATGGCGGGGAGCTGTTTTTT.

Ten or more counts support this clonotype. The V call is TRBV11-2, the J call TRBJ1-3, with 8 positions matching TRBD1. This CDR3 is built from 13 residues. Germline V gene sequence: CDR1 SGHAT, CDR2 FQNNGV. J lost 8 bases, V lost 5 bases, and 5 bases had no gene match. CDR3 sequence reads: CASSLDRGDTIYF. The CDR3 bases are TGTGCCAGCAGCCTCGACAGGGGTGACACCATATATTTT.

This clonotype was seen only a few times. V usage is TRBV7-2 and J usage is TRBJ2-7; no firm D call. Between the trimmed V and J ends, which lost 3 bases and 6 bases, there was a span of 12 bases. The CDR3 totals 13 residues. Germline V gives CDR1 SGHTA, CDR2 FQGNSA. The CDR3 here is CASSLDGPGEQYF. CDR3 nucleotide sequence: TGTGCCAGCAGCTTGGACGGCCCTGGCGAGCAGTACTTC. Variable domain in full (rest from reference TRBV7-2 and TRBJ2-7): GAGVSQSPSNKVTEKGKDVELRCDPISGHTALYWYRQSLGQGLEFLIYFQGNSAPDKSGLPSDRFSAERTGGSVSTLTIQRTQQEDSAVYLCASSLDGPGEQYFGPGTRLTVT.

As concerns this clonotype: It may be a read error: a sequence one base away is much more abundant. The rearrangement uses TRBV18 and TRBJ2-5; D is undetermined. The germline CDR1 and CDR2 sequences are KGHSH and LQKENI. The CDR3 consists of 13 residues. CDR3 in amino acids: CASSPQLQETQHF. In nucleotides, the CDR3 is TGTGCCAGCTCACCACAGCTCCAAGAGACCCAGCACTTC. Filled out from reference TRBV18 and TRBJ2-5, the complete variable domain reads NAGVMQNPRHLVRRRGQEARLRCSPMKGHSHVYWYRQLPEEGLKFMVYLQKENIIDESGMPKERFSAEFPKEGPSILRIQQVVRGDSAAYFCASSPQLQETQHFGPGTRLLVL.

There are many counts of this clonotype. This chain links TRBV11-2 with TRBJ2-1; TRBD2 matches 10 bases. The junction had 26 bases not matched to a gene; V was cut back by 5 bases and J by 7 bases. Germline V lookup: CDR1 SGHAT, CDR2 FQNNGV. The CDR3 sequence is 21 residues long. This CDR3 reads CASSALGAASGRTQAWNEQFF. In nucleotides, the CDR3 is TGTGCCAGCAGCGCCCTCGGGGCGGCTAGCGGGAGAACCCAAGCATGGAATGAGCAGTTCTTC. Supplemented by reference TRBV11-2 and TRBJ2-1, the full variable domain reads EAGVAQSPRYKIIEKRQSVAFWCNPISGHATLYWYQQILGQGPKLLIQFQNNGVVDDSQLPKDRFSAERLKGVDSTLKIQPAKLEDSAVYLCASSALGAASGRTQAWNEQFFGPGTRLTVL.